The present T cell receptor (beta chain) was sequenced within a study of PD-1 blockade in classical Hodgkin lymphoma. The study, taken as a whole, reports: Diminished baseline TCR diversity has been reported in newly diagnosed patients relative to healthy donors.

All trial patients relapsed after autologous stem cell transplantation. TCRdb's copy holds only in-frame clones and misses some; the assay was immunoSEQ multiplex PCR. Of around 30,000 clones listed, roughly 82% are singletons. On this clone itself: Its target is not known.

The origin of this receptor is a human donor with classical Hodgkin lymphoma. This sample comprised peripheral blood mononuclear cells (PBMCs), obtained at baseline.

The CDR3 region has the DNA TGCAGCGTTGTGGTACAGGGCTCCTACGAGCAGTACTTC. This translates into CSVVVQGSYEQYF. The J gene is TRBJ2-7, the V gene TRBV29-1; D is possibly TRBD1 (6 bases). Germline V lookup: CDR1 SQVTM, CDR2 ANQGSEA. V shed 4 bases and J shed 0 bases, with 10 bases lying between them. CDR3 length: 13 residues.